This TCR beta chain was sequenced for a study of shared clonotypes between healthy human individuals (dated by TCRdb to the early 2020s). Study-wide context: Three men and two women, aged 18 to 49 years, made up the cohort. Blood TCR repertoires of about five healthy adults were deeply sequenced to estimate repertoire size and the extent of clonotype sharing between individuals. To increase sequencing depth and limit assay-specific biases, TCR repertoire library preparation and sequencing were carried out by different laboratories using diverse techniques. Each donor's leukapheresis produced roughly between roughly 0.85 and 9.5 billion PBMCs.

V is shortened by 6 bases, J by 2 bases, and the region joining them spans 8 bases. The CDR3 spans 14 residues, from the cysteine through the phenylalanine. The kept DNA is CDR3 alone, 42 bases in frame from the first base. Per the germline V gene, MNHEY is the CDR1 and SVGAGI is the CDR2. This clone has only a few counts. No antigen is known for it. No base quality values were provided; no much bigger clone lies one nucleotide off. The donors were healthy, HIV-negative adults with no recently reported acute infections or vaccinations. All donors were Caucasian adults living in Nashville, Tennessee, USA. For unsorted samples, some 100 million PBMCs were counted and genomic DNA was extracted with the QIAamp DNA Blood Mini kit. Blood was collected by leukapheresis, and PBMCs were isolated by Ficoll-Histopaque density gradient centrifugation and then cryopreserved in liquid nitrogen vapor phase. TCR CDR3 regions were amplified from genomic DNA by multiplex PCR using the deep immunoSEQ assay. Extracted genomic DNA from each cell subset was spread evenly across all wells of several immunoSEQ 96-well plates, with each plate serving as a replicate. Each replicate PCR for unsorted PBMC received about 0.3 ug genomic DNA, equal to 25,000 to 35,000 T cell genomes. Ten immunoSEQ deep assay plates were used to sequence the unsorted PBMC genomic DNA. Purified libraries were measured with a Qubit 3.0 fluorometer, size-checked on a Bioanalyzer 2100, and measured again with the KAPA Library Quantification kit. Every immunoSEQ 96-well plate was sequenced on a dedicated single-read 150-cycle Illumina NextSeq 550 flow cell. The original pipeline was this. Because the immunoSEQ output held only junctional sequences and lacked quality scores, the filtering could not match the filtering applied to full-length reads. Sequences were annotated with PyIR, a Python wrapper for IgBLAST v1.9, using IMGT germline references to assign V/J genes and CDR3. Reads with weak V/J assignments (E-value above 1e-6), missing CDR3, stop codons, out-of-frame junctions, or ambiguous translated residues were removed. V3J clonotypes were defined as sequences sharing the same inferred V gene, J gene, and CDR3 amino acid sequence. The percentage overlap between two repertoires was calculated by dividing the number of shared unique clonotypes by the size of the smaller repertoire. Repertoire richness was assessed with RTK rarefaction, the Chao1 estimator, and Recon v2.1 estimates of unobserved clonotypes. TCRdb mirrors the immuneACCESS table, restricted to in-frame sequences. Some clones are absent from its copies; in checked studies, under half trace to an unresolved V gene, and the reason for the others is unknown. That table furnishes V, J and clone size, whereas the DNA furnished D and trimming. The sample has hundreds of thousands of clones on record, about 80% of them singletons. The ten most abundant clones make up 12% of the sample.

The full study reports these points: Pairwise subsampling indicated that sequencing depth was expected to affect the degree of clonotype sharing among donors. Because the study included only a small number of donors, the genetic and exposure-history diversity represented was limited. Sampling was restricted to blood, and TCR repertoires in tissue are likely to differ from TCR repertoires in blood.

Here the chain combines TRBV6-5 and TRBJ2-6; possibly the D gene is TRBD2, per 5 matching bases. This receptor was identified in a woman between 40 and 55 years old in good health. Some clones in this sample may be carry-over from other donors' samples. The specimen was PBMCs. The CDR3 protein: CASRRAAGANVLTF. The DNA sequence is as follows: TGTGCCAGCAGGAGGGCCGCTGGGGCCAACGTCCTGACTTTC.